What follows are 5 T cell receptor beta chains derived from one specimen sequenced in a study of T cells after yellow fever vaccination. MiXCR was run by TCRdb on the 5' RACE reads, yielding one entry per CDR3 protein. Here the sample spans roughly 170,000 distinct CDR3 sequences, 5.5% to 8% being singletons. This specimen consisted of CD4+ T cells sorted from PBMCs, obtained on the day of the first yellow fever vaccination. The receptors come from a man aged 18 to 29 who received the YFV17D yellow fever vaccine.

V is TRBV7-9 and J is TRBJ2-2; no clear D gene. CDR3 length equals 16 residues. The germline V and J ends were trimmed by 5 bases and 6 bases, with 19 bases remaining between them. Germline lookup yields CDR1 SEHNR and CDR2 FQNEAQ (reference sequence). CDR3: CASSLPVYSSAGELFF. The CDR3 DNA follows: TGTGCCAGCAGCCTACCCGTTTACTCGAGCGCCGGGGAGCTGTTTTTT.

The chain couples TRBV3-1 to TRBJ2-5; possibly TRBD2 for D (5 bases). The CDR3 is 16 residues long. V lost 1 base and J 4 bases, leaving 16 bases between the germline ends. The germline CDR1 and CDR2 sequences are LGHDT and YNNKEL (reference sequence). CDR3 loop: CASSQVSEGISETQYF. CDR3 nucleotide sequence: TGTGCCAGCAGCCAAGTGTCAGAGGGCATATCAGAGACCCAGTACTTC.

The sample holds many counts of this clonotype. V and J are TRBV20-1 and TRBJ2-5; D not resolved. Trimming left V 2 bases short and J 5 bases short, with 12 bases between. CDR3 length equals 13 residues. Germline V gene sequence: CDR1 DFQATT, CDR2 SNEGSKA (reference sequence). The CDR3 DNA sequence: TGCAGTGCTAGAAAGCCGGTGGGGGAGACCCAGTACTTC. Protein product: CSARKPVGETQYF.

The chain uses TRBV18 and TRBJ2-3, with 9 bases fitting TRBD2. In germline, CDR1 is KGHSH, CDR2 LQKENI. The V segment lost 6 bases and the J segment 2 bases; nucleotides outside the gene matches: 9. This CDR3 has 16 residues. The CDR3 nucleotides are TGTGCCAGCTCGGAATATAGCGGGGGAAACACAGATACGCAGTATTTT. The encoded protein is CASSEYSGGNTDTQYF.

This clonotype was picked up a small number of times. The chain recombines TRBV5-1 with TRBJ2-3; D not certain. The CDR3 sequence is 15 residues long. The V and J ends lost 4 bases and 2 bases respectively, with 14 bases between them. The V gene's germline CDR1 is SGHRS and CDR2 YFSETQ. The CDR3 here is CASSPGIGNTDTQYF. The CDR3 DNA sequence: TGCGCCAGCAGCCCTGGGATCGGAAACACAGATACGCAGTATTTT.